This entry describes one T cell receptor beta chain. Its antigen is currently unknown. The method was immunoSEQ multiplex PCR; TCRdb's version includes in-frame clones alone and lacks a portion of them. The repertoire holds about 110,000 clones, with 80% to 95% as singletons. The sample comes from a study of T cell responses to AZD1222 COVID-19 vaccine. General study results and limits: Repertoires were sampled only after the peak T cell response.

V lost 1 base, J lost 5 bases, and 11 bases stayed unmatched. Germline V gives CDR1 SGHTA, CDR2 FQGNSA. The CDR3 runs 18 residues. The chain uses TRBV7-2 and TRBJ1-6, with TRBD1 matching 7 bases. This clonotype originated in an adult who received the AZD1222 COVID-19 vaccine. The sequencing used peripheral blood, collected 28 days after the second AZD1222 dose. The CDR3 loop is CASSLVAPGGSNNSPLHF. CDR3 nucleotides: TGTGCCAGCAGCTTAGTCGCTCCAGGGGGTTCCAATAATTCACCCCTCCACTTT.